One sample yielded the 25 T cell receptor beta chains listed below, sequenced in a study of T cell repertoires in cytomegalovirus infection. For these TCRs, the target antigens are not known. TCRdb fed the reads into MiXCR, producing one record per CDR3 protein. The table lists about 770,000 distinct CDR3 sequences, almost 30% of them singletons, with roughly 14% in the top ten. The starting material was cultured CD8+ T cells from PBMCs, obtained from culture after CMV antigen stimulation. All receptors come from a human donor in good health (CMV status not recorded). Some clones in this sample may be carry-over from other donors' samples.

About this clonotype itself: Germline and junction disagree at one end, which may indicate a read error. V gene TRBV5-1 combines with J gene TRBJ2-3, with 8 bases fitting TRBD2. The CDR3 sequence is 17 residues long. Germline assignment: CDR1 SGHRS and CDR2 YFSETQ. CDR3 nucleotide sequence: TGCGCCAGCAGCTTGGACGGCGGGGGGCCGTTGGGTGATACGCAGTGTTTT. Translated: CASSLDGGGPLGDTQCF. Using reference TRBV5-1 and TRBJ2-3 for the parts outside the CDR3, the full variable domain is KAGVTQTPRYLIKTRGQQVTLSCSPISGHRSVSWYQQTPGQGLQFLFEYFSETQRNKGNFPGRFSGRQFSNSRSEMNVSTLELGDSALYLCASSLDGGGPLGDTQCFGPGTRLTVL.

This clonotype was counted a few times. The chain uses TRBV28 and TRBJ2-1; possibly TRBD1 or TRBD2 for D (6 bases each). Germline CDR1 is MDHEN and CDR2 is SYDVKM. The V end lost 3 bases, the J end lost 6 bases, and 9 bases lay between the germline ends. The CDR3 is made up of 13 amino acids. The CDR3 spells CASSFSGANEQFF. CDR3 DNA: TGTGCCAGCAGTTTTTCGGGGGCCAATGAGCAGTTCTTC.

A few counts support this clonotype. V and J are TRBV7-9 and TRBJ2-3; 11 bases fit TRBD2. There are 18 residues in the CDR3. Trimming took 1 base from V and 3 from J; bases not matched to a gene: 9. The germline V gene has CDR1 SEHNR and CDR2 FQNEAQ (reference sequence). In nucleotides, the CDR3 is TGTGCCAGCAGCTTAGAAGTCATCCTAGCGGGGGGAACAGATACGCAGTATTTT. It encodes CASSLEVILAGGTDTQYF.

This clonotype was counted many times. The chain joins TRBV7-6 to TRBJ1-5; D is uncertain. The CDR3 is 13 residues long. V gave up 5 bases and J gave up 6 bases, with 11 bases separating them. Germline CDR1 is SGHVS and CDR2 is FNYEAQ. The CDR3 DNA reads TGTGCCAGCAGCCCTTCTGGTTTTCAGCCCCAGCATTTT. It specifies CASSPSGFQPQHF.

This clonotype was observed a handful of times. The chain employs TRBV5-1 and TRBJ1-1, with D perhaps matching TRBD1 (6 bases). Trimming pared 4 bases from V and 3 bases from J, leaving 16 bases between. The CDR3 is made up of 15 amino acids. CDR1 and CDR2 (germline): SGHRS, YFSETQ. CDR3 loop: CASSPLGGAYTEAFF. In nucleotides, the CDR3 is TGCGCCAGCAGCCCCCTAGGGGGGGCGTACACTGAAGCTTTCTTT.

The V and J genes are TRBV5-4 and TRBJ2-5; 16 bases agree with TRBD2. CDR1 is SGHNT, CDR2 YYREEE, per germline (reference sequence). V dropped 4 bases and J dropped 4; count of bases not matched to a gene: 7. There are 17 residues in the CDR3. The CDR3 loop is CASSPGTSGGARETQYF. The CDR3 DNA follows: TGTGCCAGCAGCCCTGGGACTAGCGGGGGGGCACGAGAGACCCAGTACTTC.

This clonotype came up many times. V usage is TRBV6-1 and J usage is TRBJ2-7, with TRBD1 matching 10 bases. Germline CDR1 is MNHNS and CDR2 is SASEGT. The V segment lost 2 bases and the J segment 3 bases; nucleotides outside the gene matches: 1. The CDR3 extends over 14 amino acids. The CDR3 nucleotides read TGTGCCAGCAGTGAAAGGGACAGGGGCTACGAGCAGTACTTC. Protein sequence: CASSERDRGYEQYF.

This chain joins TRBV11-3 and TRBJ2-1; D may be TRBD2 (6 bases). The CDR3 sequence is 13 residues long. Looked up from germline, CDR1 is SGHNT and CDR2 is YENEEA. Trimming removed 7 bases from V and 5 bases from J, with 12 bases in between. CDR3 residues: CASTGGRNNEQFF. The CDR3 DNA reads TGTGCCAGCACCGGGGGACGGAACAATGAGCAGTTCTTC.

This clonotype turned up a few times. This rearrangement joins TRBV6-5 to TRBJ2-3, with no clear D. V was pared by 8 bases and J by 2 bases, with 17 bases between. This CDR3 has 15 residues. The germline V gene has CDR1 MNHEY and CDR2 SVGAGI. The CDR3 loop reads CASAPSLGSTDTQYF. The CDR3 DNA reads as TGTGCCAGCGCTCCGTCTCTCGGCTCCACAGATACGCAGTATTTT.

This clonotype was observed a few times. The genes are TRBV6-5 and TRBJ1-2; 7 bases are a match to TRBD1. The ends lost 4 bases at V and 4 bases at J; junction bases unmatched: 18. From germline, CDR1 is MNHEY and CDR2 SVGAGI. This CDR3 spans 18 amino acids. The CDR3: CASSFSFFKGAGIYGYTF. The CDR3 nucleotides read TGTGCCAGCAGTTTCTCCTTTTTTAAGGGGGCAGGGATCTATGGCTACACCTTC.

The chain employs TRBV6-2 or TRBV6-3 and TRBJ1-5, with D uncertain. The CDR3 is 15 amino acids. The V gene lost 4 bases and the J gene lost 5 bases, with 15 bases spanning the gap. CDR1 MNHEY and CDR2 SVGEGT come from the germline V gene. Here the CDR3 reads CASSLQPTGYQPQHF. DNA of the CDR3: TGTGCCAGCAGTTTACAGCCCACGGGGTATCAGCCCCAGCATTTT.

This clonotype was observed a few times. CDR3 coding DNA: TGCGCCAGCGGCTCGTGGACAGGTCTCACCTACGAGCAGTACTTC. Encoded protein: CASGSWTGLTYEQYF. This sequence joins TRBV5-1 and TRBJ2-7, with 7 bases identical to TRBD1. Trimming took 7 bases from V and 2 from J; bases not matched to a gene: 12. Germline CDR1 and CDR2: SGHRS and YFSETQ. The CDR3 is made up of 15 amino acids. Drawing the rest from reference TRBV5-1 and TRBJ2-7, the complete variable domain is KAGVTQTPRYLIKTRGQQVTLSCSPISGHRSVSWYQQTPGQGLQFLFEYFSETQRNKGNFPGRFSGRQFSNSRSEMNVSTLELGDSALYLCASGSWTGLTYEQYFGPGTRLTVT.

The chain combines TRBV2 with TRBJ1-2; perhaps TRBD1 as D (5 bases). The CDR3 covers 14 residues. Trimming pared 2 bases from V and 3 bases from J, leaving 10 bases between. Germline CDR1 and CDR2: SNHLY and FYNNEI. The CDR3 DNA follows: TGTGCCAGCAGTGAAACCCAGGGAGACTATGGCTACACCTTC. As protein: CASSETQGDYGYTF.

This clonotype turned up a few times. The chain is built from TRBV19 and TRBJ2-5, with TRBD2 matching 9 bases. Trimming cost V 3 bases and J 2 bases; bases outside gene matches: 10. The CDR3 length is 17 residues. Germline-derived CDR1 and CDR2 are LNHDA and SQIVND (reference sequence). The CDR3 nucleotides read TGTGCCAGTAGTATCCCCGGGGTAGCGGGGGAACAAGAGACCCAGTACTTC. The encoded protein is CASSIPGVAGEQETQYF.

V gene TRBV11-3 combines with J gene TRBJ2-5, with D perhaps matching TRBD2 (6 bases). Deletions cut 2 bases from V and 0 bases from J, with 10 bases between. The CDR3 consists of 15 residues. Germline values: CDR1 SGHNT, CDR2 YENEEA. CDR3 in DNA: TGTGCCAGCAGCTTAAACCGGGGGTACCAAGAGACCCAGTACTTC. Amino acids: CASSLNRGYQETQYF.

The V gene is TRBV5-6, the J gene TRBJ1-1; no firm D call. The CDR3 consists of 14 residues. Germline CDR1 and CDR2: SGHDT and YYEEEE. The V gene lost 6 bases and the J gene lost 1 base, with 13 bases spanning the gap. The DNA of the CDR3 is TGTGCCAGCACCTTCGATTGGAGGAACACTGAAGCTTTCTTT. This sequence encodes CASTFDWRNTEAFF.

This chain joins TRBV27 and TRBJ2-7; D not certain. The germline gives CDR1 MNHEY, CDR2 SMNVEV (reference sequence). The CDR3 runs 13 residues. V lost 3 bases to trimming and J lost 5 bases, with 11 bases between them. For the CDR3, the DNA is TGTGCCAGCAGTTTGGAAGGTTACAACGAGCAGTACTTC. Amino acids: CASSLEGYNEQYF.

This clonotype has a count of ten or more. V gene TRBV7-9 combines with J gene TRBJ2-3; the D gene could be TRBD1 or TRBD2 (5 bases each). Germline V gene sequence: CDR1 SEHNR, CDR2 FQNEAQ (reference sequence). V was shortened by 6 bases and J by 6 bases, with 19 bases between the two germline ends. The CDR3 extends over 15 amino acids. The CDR3 is CASRRGAGASDTQYF. CDR3 nucleotide sequence: TGTGCCAGCAGGAGGGGCGCGGGCGCCAGTGATACGCAGTATTTT.

This clonotype has a count of ten or more. The chain is built from TRBV7-6 and TRBJ2-1; 13 bases agree with TRBD2. The CDR3 has 17 residues. Trimming cost V 5 bases and J 0 bases; bases outside gene matches: 4. The germline V gene has CDR1 SGHVS and CDR2 FNYEAQ. The CDR3 bases are TGTGCCAGCAGCCTGACTAGCGGGGGGCCCTCCTACAATGAGCAGTTCTTC. This gives the protein CASSLTSGGPSYNEQFF.

Comments on this clonotype: A read error is likely, as this CDR3 ends without the conserved phenylalanine or tryptophan. This chain connects TRBV12-5 to TRBJ2-7; no firm D call. Germline loops: CDR1 LGHNT, CDR2 FRNRAP. The V end was cut by 6 bases, the J end by 7 bases, with 4 bases between. The CDR3 consists of 9 residues. The CDR3: CASGHEQYS. The CDR3 DNA reads as TGTGCTAGTGGCCATGAGCAGTACTCC.

The chain joins TRBV7-9 to TRBJ1-2; 7 bases are a match to TRBD1. The CDR3 has 15 amino acids. Germline values: CDR1 SEHNR, CDR2 FQNEAQ (reference sequence). The J segment lost 3 bases and the V segment lost 4 bases, leaving 8 bases of the junction unmatched. The CDR3 spells CASSSRGTAYYGYTF. DNA of the CDR3: TGTGCCAGCAGCTCTCGGGGGACAGCCTACTATGGCTACACCTTC.

This clonotype was counted only a few times. This sequence joins TRBV28 and TRBJ2-3; 11 nucleotides agree with TRBD2. V gave up 6 bases and J gave up 3 bases; unmatched junction bases: 5. The CDR3 spans 15 residues. Germline CDR1 reads MDHEN; CDR2 reads SYDVKM. CDR3 bases: TGTGCCAGCAGCCGGGGACTAGCGGAAACAGATACGCAGTATTTT. It codes for CASSRGLAETDTQYF.

This clonotype showed up just a few times. The chain is built from TRBV6-1 and TRBJ2-1, with a tentative D call TRBD1 (6 bases). V dropped 8 bases and J dropped 0 bases, with 11 bases sitting between them. CDR1 and CDR2 (germline): MNHNS, SASEGT. The CDR3 sequence is 14 residues long. The CDR3 protein is CASGTSRSYNEQFF. CDR3 nucleotides: TGTGCCAGCGGGACAAGCCGCTCCTACAATGAGCAGTTCTTC.

This sequence joins TRBV6-8 and TRBJ1-2, with D maybe TRBD1 (6 bases). Trimming shortened V by 0 bases and J by 0 bases, and 17 bases separated the two germline ends. The CDR3 runs to 18 residues. Looked up from germline, CDR1 is MNHGY and CDR2 is SAAAGT. The CDR3 coding sequence is TGTGCCAGCAGTTACTCCCCTCGGACAGTCCCAGCTAACTATGGCTACACCTTC. It yields the protein CASSYSPRTVPANYGYTF.

This clonotype occurred a few times. The chain is built from TRBV5-8 and TRBJ1-5; D is unclear. Per germline, CDR1 SGHTS and CDR2 YDEGEE. V was shortened by 3 bases and J by 7 bases, with 8 bases between the two germline ends. This CDR3 has 12 residues. For the CDR3, the DNA is TGTGCCAGCAGCTGGTCCGGCCAGCCCCAGCATTTT. This encodes CASSWSGQPQHF.